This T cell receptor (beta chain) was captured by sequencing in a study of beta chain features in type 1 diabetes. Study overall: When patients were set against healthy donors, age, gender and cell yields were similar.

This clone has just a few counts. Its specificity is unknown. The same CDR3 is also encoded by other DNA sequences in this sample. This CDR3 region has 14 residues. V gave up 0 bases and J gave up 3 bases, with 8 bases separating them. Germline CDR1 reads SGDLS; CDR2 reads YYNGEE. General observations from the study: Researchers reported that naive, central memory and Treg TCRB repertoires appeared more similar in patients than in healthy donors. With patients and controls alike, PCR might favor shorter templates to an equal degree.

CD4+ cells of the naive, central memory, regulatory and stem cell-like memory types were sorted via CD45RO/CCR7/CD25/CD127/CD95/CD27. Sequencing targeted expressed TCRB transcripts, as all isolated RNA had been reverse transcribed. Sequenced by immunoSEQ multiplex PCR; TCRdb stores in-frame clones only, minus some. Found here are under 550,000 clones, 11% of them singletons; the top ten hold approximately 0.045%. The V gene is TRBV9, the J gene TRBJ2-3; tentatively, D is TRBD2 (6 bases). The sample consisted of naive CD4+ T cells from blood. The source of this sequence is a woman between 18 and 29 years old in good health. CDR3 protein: CASSVVGSTDTQYF. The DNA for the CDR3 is TGTGCCAGCAGCGTAGTCGGGAGTACAGATACGCAGTATTTT. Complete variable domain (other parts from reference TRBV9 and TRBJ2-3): DSGVTQTPKHLITATGQRVTLRCSPRSGDLSVYWYQQSLDQGLQFLIQYYNGEERAKGNILERFSAQQFPDLHSELNLSSLELGDSALYFCASSVVGSTDTQYFGPGTRLTVL.